Each of the 6 T cell receptor beta chains below was sequenced from the same sample in a study of blood T cells in healthy people across ages. Combining a sample-barcoded 5' primer with a J-beta primer mix, a second PCR ran for about 6 to 12 cycles. TCRdb fed the 5' RACE reads into MiXCR, producing one record per CDR3 protein. The sample holds 800,000 or so distinct CDR3 sequences, just under 25% seen once. The sample also formed part of further work on T cells of mothers and their children.

The sequenced material came from blood. These receptors all come from a boy aged 5-17 years in good health.

This clonotype was observed a few times. The chain links TRBV5-1 to TRBJ1-1, with D unclear. Trimming shortened V by 0 bases and J by 5 bases, and 17 bases separated the two germline ends. The length of the CDR3 is 16 residues. Looked up from germline, CDR1 is SGHRS and CDR2 is YFSETQ. The CDR3 bases are TGCGCCAGCAGCTTGGTTTACGCGGGAGGGAGGACTGAAGCTTTCTTT. Residues: CASSLVYAGGRTEAFF.

The chain is built from TRBV30 and TRBJ2-1; the D is unclear. Near its end, the DNA agrees better with TRBJ2-7, so the J call may be wrong. This CDR3 region has 12 residues. CDR1 and CDR2 (germline): GTSNPN, SVGIG (reference sequence). CDR3 residues: CAWSIGEDEQYF. The CDR3 DNA sequence: TGTGCCTGGAGTATCGGAGAGGACGAGCAGTACTTC.

The chain couples TRBV9 to TRBJ2-6; possible D gene TRBD1, 6 bases. This CDR3 region has 18 residues. Looked up from germline, CDR1 is SGDLS and CDR2 is YYNGEE. Trimming cost V 0 bases and J 1 base, with 14 bases left between them. The CDR3 loop reads CASSVGDRLISGANVLTF. In nucleotides, the CDR3 is TGTGCCAGCAGCGTAGGTGACAGGCTGATTTCTGGGGCCAACGTCCTGACTTTC.

V is TRBV28 and J is TRBJ1-1, with TRBD1 matching 8 bases. CDR1 and CDR2 (germline): MDHEN, SYDVKM. The trim removed 2 bases at V and 7 bases at J, leaving 3 bases unmatched. This CDR3 region has 13 residues. The CDR3 is CASSLQGALEAFF. CDR3 in DNA: TGTGCCAGCAGTTTACAGGGGGCTCTTGAAGCTTTCTTT.

This chain links TRBV29-1 with TRBJ2-1, with TRBD1 matching 8 bases. Germline CDR1 SQVTM, CDR2 ANQGSEA. CDR3 length equals 14 residues. V dropped 7 bases and J dropped 4; count of bases not matched to a gene: 9. CDR3: CSANRQGLYNEQFF. The CDR3 DNA reads as TGCAGCGCCAATAGACAGGGGCTATACAATGAGCAGTTCTTC.

The chain uses TRBV20-1 and TRBJ2-5, with 7 bases fitting TRBD1. Trimming removed 3 bases from V and 0 bases from J; junction bases left unmatched: 4. The length of the CDR3 is 14 residues. The germline V gene has CDR1 DFQATT and CDR2 SNEGSKA (reference sequence). The CDR3 loop reads CSASTGQYQETQYF. DNA for the CDR3: TGCAGTGCTAGTACGGGACAGTACCAAGAGACCCAGTACTTC.